This T cell receptor beta chain was found in a study of technical replicates of blood from a handful of donors. The method was immunoSEQ multiplex PCR; TCRdb's version includes in-frame clones alone and lacks a portion of them. In the table there are tens of thousands of clones, about 94% of which are singletons. The source is a human donor in good health. Sample: T cells isolated from PBMCs.

The CDR3 sequence: CASSIGGRDQPQHF. In DNA, the CDR3 is TGTGCCAGTAGTATCGGGGGACGTGATCAGCCCCAGCATTTT. The chain joins TRBV19 to TRBJ1-5, with D maybe TRBD1 (5 bases). V shed 3 bases and J shed 5 bases, with 11 bases lying between them. The CDR3 runs to 14 residues. Germline-derived CDR1 and CDR2 are LNHDA and SQIVND (reference sequence).